This T cell receptor beta chain was found in a study of CD8+CD57+ T cells in acquired aplastic anemia. On the study more broadly: Sorting CD4+ and CD8+ cells gave DNA averaging around 3 ug.

TCR beta VDJ and CDR3 were profiled, and genomic DNA was the template. Using its own MiXCR run on the reads, TCRdb lists one record per CDR3 protein. The sample records approximately 300,000 distinct CDR3 sequences, around three fifths being singletons. The study's findings and limits: Shared by patients and controls, approximately 29 CD8+ CDR3s were abundant in patients.

Patients chosen for sequencing had CD8+CD57+ cells that had expanded, as shown by flow cytometry. No therapy was given to patients before blood sampling. Trimming at V came to 5 bases and at J to 7 bases, leaving 17 bases not matched to a gene. Germline lookup yields CDR1 MNHEY and CDR2 SVGAGI. The CDR3 is made up of 16 amino acids. Turning to this clonotype: What it binds is unknown.

Sequenced material: sorted CD4+, CD8+, or CD8+CD57+ T cells (not recorded which) from PBMCs. This chain uses TRBV6-5 with TRBJ2-7, with 7 bases lining up with TRBD1. The origin of this receptor is a human donor with aplastic anemia. The CDR3 DNA reads as TGTGCCAGCAGTCGTAGAACCGGGACAGCCATGGGGGAGCAGTACTTC. Translating it yields CASSRRTGTAMGEQYF.